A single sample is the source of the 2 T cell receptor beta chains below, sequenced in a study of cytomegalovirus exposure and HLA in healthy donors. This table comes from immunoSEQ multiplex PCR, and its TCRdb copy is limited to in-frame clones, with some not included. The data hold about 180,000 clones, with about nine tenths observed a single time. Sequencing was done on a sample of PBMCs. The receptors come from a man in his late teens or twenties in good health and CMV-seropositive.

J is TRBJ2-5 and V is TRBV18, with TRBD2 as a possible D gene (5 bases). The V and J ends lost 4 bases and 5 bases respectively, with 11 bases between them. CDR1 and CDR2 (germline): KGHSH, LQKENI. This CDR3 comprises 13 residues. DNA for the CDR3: TGTGCCAGCTCACAAGCGCGGGTGGAGACCCAGTACTTC. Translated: CASSQARVETQYF.

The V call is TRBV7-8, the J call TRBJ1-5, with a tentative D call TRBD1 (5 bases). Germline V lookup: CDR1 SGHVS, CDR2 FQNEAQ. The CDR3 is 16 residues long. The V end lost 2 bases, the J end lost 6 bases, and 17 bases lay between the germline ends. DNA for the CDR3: TGTGCCAGCAGCTTACTTGTTTCGGGGGATAGTCAGCCCCAGCATTTT. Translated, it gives CASSLLVSGDSQPQHF.